This TCR beta chain was recorded in a study of regulatory T cells in long-lasting Graves disease (dated by TCRdb to 2020 to 2022). Some background on the complete study: Persistent Graves' disease meant more than 5 years of antithyroid drug treatment with TSH receptor autoantibodies that stayed positive. This study used TCR sequencing and RNA sequencing of peripheral blood to compare persistent Graves' disease patients against newly diagnosed Graves' disease patients. The study was conducted in China and was registered as a clinical trial. TCR sequencing covered about 13 persistent and 20 or so newly diagnosed Graves' disease patients, 33 samples in total. Antithyroid drugs had been taken for 10 to 13 years on average by persistent Graves' disease patients in the clinical cohort. The paper's findings and limits, for the study overall: Peripheral blood alone was examined, since thyroid tissue, which constituted the primary lesion, could not be accessed. More public clonotypes were shared among persistent patients (fewer than 3,000) than among newly diagnosed patients (more than 950). Compared with newly diagnosed patients, patients with persistent Graves' disease had lower TCR Shannon entropy and fewer highly expanded clones, which suggests clonal expansion. Sequencing and analysis were restricted to the TCR beta chain. Preferential use of TRBV28, TRBJ1-2 and TRBJ2-5 was observed in persistent disease, whereas TRBV20-1 and TRBJ2-1 were favored in newly diagnosed disease. The small sample size was acknowledged by the authors as a limitation that may reduce accuracy.

What the time point label conveys for this sample: persistent/refractory GD, antithyroid drugs over 5 years with positive TRAb. For both TCR sequencing and RNA sequencing, RNA was extracted from PBMCs in TRIzol. Graves' disease was diagnosed according to American Thyroid Association guidelines. The patients came from an endocrinology department in Xi'an, China. Each patient gave 9 to 10 milliliters of peripheral blood, collected in an EDTA anticoagulant tube. PBMCs were isolated by Ficoll Paque Plus density gradient separation without further T cell sorting. An Agilent 2100 Bioanalyzer and agarose gel were used to check RNA quality, while a NanoDrop 2000 measured RNA concentration. V was cut back by 7 bases and J by 6 bases, leaving a gap of 10 bases between them. From cysteine to phenylalanine, the CDR3 is 11 amino acids long. Just the 33-base CDR3 DNA is kept, in frame starting at base 1. Taken from the germline V gene, the CDR1 and CDR2 loops are MDHEN and SYDVKM.

Receptor libraries were prepared by multiplex PCR. Sequencer: Illumina HiSeq 4000. CDR3 regions were amplified by Arm-PCR with iRepertoire HTBI primers to construct TCR beta libraries. Before sequencing, the PCR products underwent gel purification. As for the original processing: Gene usage analysis of CDR3 amino acid clonotypes relied on the approximately 60 TRBV and fewer than 15 TRBJ segments identified across samples. COPE and FqMerger were used to merge filtered high-quality paired reads into contigs. BLAST was used to align contigs to IMGT TRBV, TRBD and TRBJ reference genes, with CDR3 defined following IMGT. Any clonotype with a frequency above 0.1% was counted as a highly expanded clone. Shannon entropy served as the measure of repertoire diversity, while the Gini coefficient captured V-J evenness. A clonotype found in more than one individual was treated as public. The public reads were reanalyzed by TCRdb: fastp trimming at Q25, MiXCR alignment, in-frame beta chains only. Here each entry gathers all rows of one CDR3 protein and keeps the most common genes and DNA. In this record, the V and J calls reflect TCRdb's handling and not the investigators' own analysis. The sample profile shows around 400,000 distinct CDR3 sequences; 20% to 30% of them were found once. About a quarter of the sample lies in the top ten.

This clonotype was counted ten times or more. It lacks a known antigen. No per-base quality is available; no much larger clone lies one base away. Specimen: peripheral blood mononuclear cells (PBMCs), collected when the disease was refractory, from a patient treated with antithyroid drugs. Here the chain combines TRBV28 and TRBJ2-7; no confident D gene assignment can be made. The clonotype originates from a female donor with Graves disease. The bases read TGTGCCAGCACCCAATATGGCGAGCAGTACTTC. It encodes CASTQYGEQYF.